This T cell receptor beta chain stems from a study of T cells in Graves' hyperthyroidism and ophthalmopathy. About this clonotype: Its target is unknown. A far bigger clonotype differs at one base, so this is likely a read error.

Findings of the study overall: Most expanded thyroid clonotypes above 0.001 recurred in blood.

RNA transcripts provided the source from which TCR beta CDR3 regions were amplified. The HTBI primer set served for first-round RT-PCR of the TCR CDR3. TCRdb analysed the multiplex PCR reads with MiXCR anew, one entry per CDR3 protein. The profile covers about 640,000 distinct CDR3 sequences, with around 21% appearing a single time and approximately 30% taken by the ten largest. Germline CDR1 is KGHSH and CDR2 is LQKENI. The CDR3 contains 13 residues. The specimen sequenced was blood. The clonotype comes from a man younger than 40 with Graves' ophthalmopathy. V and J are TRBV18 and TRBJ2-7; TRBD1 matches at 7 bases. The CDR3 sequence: CASSPTGTYEQCF. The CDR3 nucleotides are TGTGCCAGCTCCCCGACAGGGACCTACGAGCAGTGCTTC.